This T cell receptor beta chain was recovered during a study of cytomegalovirus exposure and HLA in healthy donors. Primers for the PCR totalled 60 Vbeta and 13 Jbeta. This table comes from immunoSEQ multiplex PCR, and its TCRdb copy is limited to in-frame clones, with some not included. The sample spans more than 100,000 clones; the ten largest clones claim around 1.5%. The V and J ends lost 11 bases and 3 bases respectively, with 11 bases between them. CDR3 size: 13 residues. The V gene's germline CDR1 is SGHTA and CDR2 FQGNSA. This cohort consisted of healthy bone marrow donors. This clonotype was sampled from a woman in her forties in good health and CMV-seronegative. The chain recombines TRBV7-2 with TRBJ1-6; D call uncertain. Sequencing input: PBMCs. DNA of the CDR3: TGTGCCGTCCAGGCAGTCTATAATTCACCCCTCCACTTT. This gives the protein CAVQAVYNSPLHF.